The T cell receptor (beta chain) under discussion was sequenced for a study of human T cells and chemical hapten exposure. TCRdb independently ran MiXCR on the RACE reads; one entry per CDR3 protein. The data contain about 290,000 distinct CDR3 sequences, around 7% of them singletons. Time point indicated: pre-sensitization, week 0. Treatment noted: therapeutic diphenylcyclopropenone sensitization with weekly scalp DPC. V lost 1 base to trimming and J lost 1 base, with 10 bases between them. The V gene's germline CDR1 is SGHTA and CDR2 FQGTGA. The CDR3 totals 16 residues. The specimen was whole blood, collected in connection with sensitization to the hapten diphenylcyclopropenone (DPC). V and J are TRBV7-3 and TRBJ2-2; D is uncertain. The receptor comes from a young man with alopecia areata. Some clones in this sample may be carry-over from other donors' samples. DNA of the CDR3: TGTGCCAGCAGCTTAAAAGTGGTCTTGAACACCGGGGAGCTGTTTTTT. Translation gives CASSLKVVLNTGELFF.